The 29 T cell receptor beta chains listed next were all sequenced from one sample in a study of shared clonotypes between healthy human individuals. Profiled with immunoSEQ multiplex PCR; TCRdb holds only in-frame clones, not every one. The sample consists of some 380,000 clones, approximately 97% of them appearing once. The sequenced material came from memory CD8+ T cells sorted from blood. Subset denoted: CD45RO+ cells pooled with CCR7-negative TemRA cells. These receptors were collected from a man aged 25 to 40 in good health.

The gene calls are TRBV5-6 and TRBJ2-1; the match to TRBD1 covers 10 bases. This CDR3 region has 15 residues. Germline CDR1 reads SGHDT; CDR2 reads YYEEEE. With V trimmed by 3 bases and J by 4 bases, 4 bases remained unmatched. CDR3 residues: CASSSPGQGYNEQFF. CDR3 sequence (DNA): TGTGCCAGCAGCTCTCCGGGACAGGGGTACAATGAGCAGTTCTTC.

The rearrangement uses TRBV27 and TRBJ1-1; 7 nucleotides align to TRBD1. The CDR3 is 13 amino acids. Germline loops: CDR1 MNHEY, CDR2 SMNVEV (reference sequence). J was trimmed by 4 bases and V by 3 bases; bases with no gene match: 2. The CDR3 sequence is CASSFDRATEAFF. The CDR3 DNA follows: TGTGCCAGCAGTTTCGACAGGGCCACTGAAGCTTTCTTT.

The V gene is TRBV18, the J gene TRBJ2-3; perhaps TRBD2 as D (6 bases). The CDR3 covers 15 residues. V was clipped by 3 bases and J by 2 bases, with 12 bases between them. CDR1 is KGHSH, CDR2 LQKENI, per germline. DNA for the CDR3: TGTGCCAGCTCACCCCCCGGGAGAACCACAGATACGCAGTATTTT. As protein: CASSPPGRTTDTQYF.

The chain recombines TRBV2 with TRBJ2-1; D remains unclear. The CDR3 has 12 residues. Germline V gives CDR1 SNHLY, CDR2 FYNNEI. Trimming shortened V by 7 bases and J by 1 base, and 5 bases separated the two germline ends. CDR3 nucleotide sequence: TGTGCCAGCATTCTTTCCTACAATGAGCAGTTCTTC. It encodes CASILSYNEQFF. The whole variable domain, filled in from reference TRBV2 and TRBJ2-1, reads EPEVTQTPSHQVTQMGQEVILRCVPISNHLYFYWYRQILGQKVEFLVSFYNNEISEKSEIFDDQFSVERPDGSNFTLKIRSTKLEDSAMYFCASILSYNEQFFGPGTRLTVL.

This sequence joins TRBV11-2 and TRBJ2-5; 7 bases match TRBD1. The germline gives CDR1 SGHAT, CDR2 FQNNGV. V lost 1 base to trimming and J lost 11 bases; unmatched junction nucleotides: 13. CDR3 length equals 15 residues. Written as DNA, the CDR3 is TGTGCCAGCAGCTTAGGGACAGGCAGCCTTTTTGGGCAGTACTTC. Protein product: CASSLGTGSLFGQYF.

The rearrangement joins TRBV7-9 to TRBJ2-7, with 9 bases aligning to TRBD2. Germline-derived CDR1 and CDR2 are SEHNR and FQNEAQ (reference sequence). V trimming: 4 bases; J trimming: 7 bases; junction bases outside the gene matches: 2. There are 12 residues in the CDR3. In DNA form, the CDR3 reads TGTGCCAGCAGCTCAGGACTAGCGGAGCAGTACTTC. It yields the protein CASSSGLAEQYF.

The V gene is TRBV6-6, the J gene TRBJ1-1; D gene unclear. The CDR3 sequence is 13 residues long. Germline V gives CDR1 MNHNY, CDR2 SVGAGI (reference sequence). The V end was cut by 5 bases, the J end by 4 bases, with 11 bases between. The CDR3 is CASSTGRSTEAFF. CDR3 DNA: TGTGCCAGCAGTACTGGACGGTCCACTGAAGCTTTCTTT.

The chain carries TRBV19 and TRBJ2-7, with 9 bases that match TRBD2. This CDR3 region has 14 residues. J gave up 2 bases and V 3 bases, and 2 bases lay outside the gene matches. CDR1 and CDR2 (germline): LNHDA, SQIVND (reference sequence). The CDR3 is CASSMGGRAYEQYF. In nucleotides, the CDR3 is TGTGCCAGTAGTATGGGCGGGAGGGCCTACGAGCAGTACTTC.

V and J are TRBV6-1 and TRBJ2-7; a weak D match, TRBD2 (6 bases). Germline CDR1 and CDR2: MNHNS and SASEGT. V shed 1 base and J shed 3 bases, with 10 bases lying between them. The CDR3 covers 14 residues. Here the CDR3 DNA reads TGTGCCAGCAGTGAAGGACCGGGACTCTACGAGCAGTACTTC. This encodes CASSEGPGLYEQYF.

The chain has TRBV6-6 and TRBJ2-7; TRBD2 agrees at 8 bases. The CDR3 extends over 15 amino acids. V dropped 6 bases and J dropped 4; count of bases not matched to a gene: 11. Germline V gene lookup returns CDR1 MNHNY and CDR2 SVGAGI (reference sequence). The CDR3 spells CASREGNSGTYEQYF. Here the CDR3 DNA reads TGTGCCAGCAGGGAGGGAAATAGCGGGACTTACGAGCAGTACTTC.

This clone was seen a single time. V and J are TRBV29-1 and TRBJ2-5; D assignment may be TRBD1 or TRBD2 (7 bases each). The CDR3 runs to 14 residues. Germline lookup yields CDR1 SQVTM and CDR2 ANQGSEA. Trimming left V 6 bases short and J 4 bases short, with 18 bases between. The DNA for the CDR3 is TGCAGCGTCGATTCAGGGGGGGCGGGAGAGACCCAGTACTTC. This codes for CSVDSGGAGETQYF.

V usage is TRBV15 and J usage is TRBJ2-5; the D gene is possibly TRBD1 (6 bases). The CDR3 covers 15 residues. Germline CDR1 is LNHNV and CDR2 is YYDKDF (reference sequence). V was pared by 1 base and J by 7 bases, with 16 bases between. CDR3 loop: CATSRGWDTSLTQYF. DNA of the CDR3: TGTGCCACCAGCAGAGGTTGGGACACCTCATTGACCCAGTACTTC.

V is TRBV15 and J is TRBJ2-7; no clear D gene. CDR1 and CDR2 (germline): LNHNV, YYDKDF (reference sequence). This CDR3 contains 16 residues. V lost 1 base and J 2 bases, leaving 15 bases between the germline ends. CDR3 DNA sequence: TGTGCCACCAGCAGAGTTTTTTCTGTAAGAGCCTACGAGCAGTACTTC. The encoded protein is CATSRVFSVRAYEQYF.

The chain has TRBV30 and TRBJ1-3; unclear D gene. There are 13 residues in the CDR3. Germline V gene sequence: CDR1 GTSNPN, CDR2 SVGIG (reference sequence). V was clipped by 5 bases and J by 8 bases, with 16 bases between them. Here the CDR3 DNA reads TGTGCCTGGGCTTACTTGTCGAAGGACACCATATATTTT. Translating it yields CAWAYLSKDTIYF.

The chain employs TRBV9 and TRBJ2-1; 7 bases are a match to TRBD1. V was pared by 3 bases and J by 9 bases, with 9 bases of the junction left unmatched. The CDR3 spans 14 residues. Per germline, CDR1 SGDLS and CDR2 YYNGEE. Written as DNA, the CDR3 is TGTGCCAGCAGCGGAAACAGGGGCGAGGGTGAGCAGTTCTTC. It specifies CASSGNRGEGEQFF.

A few counts support this clone. The chain combines TRBV14 with TRBJ1-1, with 11 bases that match TRBD1. Germline lookup yields CDR1 SGHDN and CDR2 FVKESK. With 5 bases clipped from V and 1 base from J, the junction kept 6 bases outside the gene matches. CDR3 length: 16 residues. The CDR3 DNA follows: TGTGCCAGCAGCTTTCGGACAGGGGGCGCGAACACTGAAGCTTTCTTT. The encoded protein is CASSFRTGGANTEAFF.

J is TRBJ2-3 and V is TRBV5-1; D might be TRBD2 (5 bases). Germline V CDR1 and CDR2: SGHRS, YFSETQ. This CDR3 is 15 amino acids long. V lost 0 bases and J lost 1, with 9 bases in between. CDR3 protein: CASSLAGKGTDTQYF. The CDR3 region has the DNA TGCGCCAGCAGCTTGGCCGGGAAAGGCACAGATACGCAGTATTTT.

In this sample, this clone turned up once. CDR3 sequence: CASSPRGGNQPQHF. The DNA for the CDR3 is TGCGCCAGCAGTCCGAGGGGGGGCAATCAGCCCCAGCATTTT. The rearrangement uses TRBV5-1 and TRBJ1-5; tentatively, D is TRBD1 (6 bases). V lost 5 bases and J lost 2, with 11 bases in between. Germline values: CDR1 SGHRS, CDR2 YFSETQ. CDR3 length: 14 residues.

V usage is TRBV5-6 and J usage is TRBJ1-3; no definite D call. V was pared by 2 bases and J by 0 bases, with 6 bases between. The germline CDR1 and CDR2 sequences are SGHDT and YYEEEE. The CDR3 has 14 residues. The CDR3 DNA reads TGTGCCAGCAGCTTTCCATACTCTGGAAACACCATATATTTT. Translating gives CASSFPYSGNTIYF.

The V gene is TRBV6-6, the J gene TRBJ2-1; D gene unclear. The germline CDR1 and CDR2 sequences are MNHNY and SVGAGI (reference sequence). V was cut by 4 bases and J by 7 bases, with 17 bases left in between. The CDR3 is 15 amino acids. The CDR3 region is CASSSSQTGWNEQFF. CDR3 DNA sequence: TGTGCCAGCAGTTCTTCCCAAACCGGCTGGAATGAGCAGTTCTTC.

The V call is TRBV7-9, the J call TRBJ1-1, with D perhaps matching TRBD1 (5 bases). The CDR3 spans 13 residues. CDR1 and CDR2 from the germline V gene are SEHNR and FQNEAQ (reference sequence). Trimming removed 3 bases at V and 0 bases at J, with 5 bases between. The CDR3 sequence is CASSFRVNTEAFF. CDR3 DNA: TGTGCCAGCAGCTTCAGGGTGAACACTGAAGCTTTCTTT.

This clone has only one observation. The V and J genes are TRBV7-2 and TRBJ1-1, with D unresolved. Trimming removed 5 bases at V and 5 bases at J, with 15 bases between. The CDR3 runs to 14 residues. Germline V lookup: CDR1 SGHTA, CDR2 FQGNSA. In DNA, the CDR3 is TGTGCCAGCAGCCCTAGGGTGGGTAATACTGAAGCTTTCTTT. It translates to CASSPRVGNTEAFF.

V is TRBV5-5 and J is TRBJ2-3, with TRBD1 identical over 7 bases. After removal of 0 bases from V and 2 bases from J, the junction contained 6 bases not matched to a gene. The germline V gene has CDR1 SGHKS and CDR2 YYEKEE (reference sequence). There are 16 residues in the CDR3. CDR3 amino acids: CASSLGNRGNTDTQYF. DNA of the CDR3: TGTGCCAGCAGCTTGGGGAACAGGGGTAACACAGATACGCAGTATTTT.

This sequence joins TRBV6-6 and TRBJ1-1; tentatively, D is TRBD1 (6 bases). With 7 bases removed from V and 7 bases from J, the gap between germline ends came to 19 bases. CDR1 and CDR2 (germline): MNHNY, SVGAGI (reference sequence). This CDR3 has 14 residues. CDR3 bases: TGTGCCAGCACCTCAGGGGCGGGTCATGGTGAAGCTTTCTTT. This encodes CASTSGAGHGEAFF.

This chain connects TRBV30 to TRBJ1-4; TRBD1 matches at 8 bases. V was clipped by 3 bases and J by 8 bases; unmatched bases: 17. CDR1 and CDR2 from the germline V gene are GTSNPN and SVGIG (reference sequence). CDR3 length: 17 residues. CDR3 amino acids: CAWSVKGGPGGWEKLFF. In nucleotides, the CDR3 is TGTGCCTGGAGCGTAAAGGGGGGGCCAGGGGGCTGGGAAAAACTGTTTTTT.

The chain is built from TRBV5-4 and TRBJ1-4; D may be TRBD1 (6 bases). V dropped 5 bases and J dropped 8 bases, with 10 bases sitting between them. CDR1 and CDR2 from the germline V gene are SGHNT and YYREEE (reference sequence). The CDR3 is 12 residues long. The CDR3: CASSRDTEKLFF. As DNA, the CDR3 is TGTGCCAGCAGTCGGGACACAGAAAAACTGTTTTTT.

The chain couples TRBV10-3 to TRBJ1-3; 10 nucleotides line up with TRBD1. Germline V gene sequence: CDR1 ENHRY, CDR2 SYGVKD. Trimming cost V 6 bases and J 4 bases; bases outside gene matches: 3. The CDR3 loop spans 14 amino acids. CDR3 in DNA: TGTGCCATCAGCGGGACAGGGGCGGGAAACACCATATATTTT. It yields the protein CAISGTGAGNTIYF.

J is TRBJ2-3 and V is TRBV7-2, with 9 bases identical to TRBD1. V lost 3 bases to trimming and J lost 8 bases; unmatched junction nucleotides: 6. CDR1 is SGHTA and CDR2 is FQGNSA in the germline V gene. CDR3 size: 14 residues. The CDR3 sequence is CASSFRDRVATQYF. The DNA for the CDR3 is TGTGCCAGCAGCTTCCGGGACAGGGTAGCTACGCAGTATTTT.

The chain is built from TRBV4-2 and TRBJ2-3, with D unclear. V was clipped by 0 bases and J by 0 bases, with 10 bases between them. Germline CDR1 LGHNA, CDR2 YNFKEQ. The CDR3 spans 16 residues. This chain's CDR3 is CASSQDLTKSTDTQYF. In DNA, the CDR3 is TGTGCCAGCAGCCAAGATCTAACGAAAAGCACAGATACGCAGTATTTT.